The clone carrying this TCR beta chain was picked up a small number of times. Clones were read by immunoSEQ multiplex PCR, and TCRdb kept only the in-frame ones, dropping some. The data show over 150,000 clones, with around 94% seen just once and over 1.3% held by the top ten. Trimming stripped 3 bases from V and 5 bases from J, with 5 bases between. The CDR3 runs 11 residues. CDR1 SGHNT and CDR2 YENEEA come from the germline V gene. The entry originates in a study of control samples from healthy donors and cancer patients. The chain is built from TRBV11-3 and TRBJ2-7, with D tentatively TRBD1 or TRBD2 (5 bases each). Sequencing used blood. The sequence came from a young woman in good health. CDR3 nucleotide sequence: TGTGCCAGCAGCTTGGGGGACGAGCAGTACTTC. Amino acid sequence: CASSLGDEQYF.